This TCR beta chain comes out of a study of cytomegalovirus exposure and HLA in healthy donors. Primers: 60 Vbeta forward and 13 Jbeta reverse. Authors' methods: Unique TCR beta chains totaled about 73 million in a later count, with 8.5 million to 12 million of them shared. Measured with immunoSEQ multiplex PCR; TCRdb has only the in-frame clones, and not every one. The DNA gave D and trimming, while V, J and clone size come from that table. This sample has hundreds of thousands of clones, with 72% found just once. In nominal health when sampled, donors likely had unrecorded immune exposures nonetheless. The CDR3 has 14 residues. Trimming shortened V by 5 bases and J by 3 bases, and 14 bases separated the two germline ends. CDR1 is MDHEN, CDR2 SYDVKM, per germline.

The V and J genes are TRBV28 and TRBJ2-7, with D possibly TRBD2 on 6 matching bases. Sequenced input: PBMCs. The clonotype comes from a female donor in good health and CMV-seronegative. CDR3 nucleotide sequence: TGTGCCAGCAGTCGAGGTCTCGGGGGCTACGAGCAGTACTTC. Translating it yields CASSRGLGGYEQYF.